A selection of T cell receptor beta chains follows, all from one sample in a study of blood T cell repertoires in COVID-19. The table came from immunoSEQ multiplex PCR; TCRdb's copy has only in-frame clones and leaves some out. This table holds around 300,000 clones, around 87% found once. Sequencing was carried out using peripheral blood. These receptors came from a woman younger than 45 who had recovered from COVID-19. Each CDR3 is given with its conserved first and last residue. The D gene is left open where the match is weak. Clone sizes are given selectively: once, few, many, or a class where the clone is expanded.

j_gene	abundance	v_gene	d_gene	CDR3aa	CDR3nt
TRBJ2-7	once	TRBV7-2	NA	CASSLGRGSYEQYF	TGTGCCAGCAGCTTAGGCAGGGGAAGCTACGAGCAGTACTTC
TRBJ1-1	once	TRBV30	TRBD1	CGTGDTEAFF	TGTGGCACAGGGGACACTGAAGCTTTCTTT
TRBJ2-2	NA	TRBV5-1	NA	CASSLASGVDNTGELFF	TGCGCCAGCAGCTTGGCCTCGGGAGTAGACAACACCGGGGAGCTGTTTTTT
TRBJ2-7	NA	TRBV10-1	TRBD1	CASSGTGTGSYEQYF	TGCGCCAGCAGTGGAACCGGGACAGGGTCCTACGAGCAGTACTTC
TRBJ1-1	NA	TRBV6-2/TRBV6-3	NA	CASSLEGVMNTEAFF	TGTGCCAGCAGTCTGGAGGGTGTCATGAACACTGAAGCTTTCTTT
TRBJ1-1	NA	TRBV5-1	TRBD1	CASSLDTGGGPTEAFF	TGCGCCAGCAGCTTGGACACAGGGGGCGGGCCGACTGAAGCTTTCTTT
TRBJ2-1	NA	TRBV7-2	TRBD2	CASSSDGLAGHNEQFF	TGTGCCAGCAGCTCAGACGGACTAGCGGGCCACAATGAGCAGTTCTTC
TRBJ2-3	NA	TRBV9	NA	CASSVGLVSRTDTQYF	TGTGCCAGCAGCGTAGGTTTGGTTTCCAGGACAGATACGCAGTATTTT
TRBJ1-1	NA	TRBV5-6	NA	CASSLVAGREAFF	TGTGCCAGCAGCTTGGTGGCAGGCCGTGAAGCTTTCTTT
TRBJ1-5	NA	TRBV19	NA	CASSVDGGSNQPQHF	TGTGCCAGTAGTGTCGACGGGGGTAGCAATCAGCCCCAGCATTTT
TRBJ2-7	NA	TRBV6-2/TRBV6-3	TRBD1	CASSYNPMRDSYYEQYF	TGTGCCAGCAGTTACAACCCGATGAGGGACAGCTACTACGAGCAGTACTTC
TRBJ2-1	NA	TRBV27	NA	CASSLTGKPYNEQFF	TGTGCCAGCAGTCTTACAGGGAAACCTTACAATGAGCAGTTCTTC
TRBJ1-2	NA	TRBV19	TRBD1	CASSYRTGYGYTF	TGTGCCAGTAGTTACCGGACAGGTTATGGCTACACCTTC
TRBJ1-4	NA	TRBV19	NA	CASSKDSWEKLFF	TGTGCCAGTAGTAAGGACAGCTGGGAAAAACTGTTTTTT
TRBJ1-2	few	TRBV2	NA	CASSARGFYGYTF	TGTGCCAGCAGTGCTCGGGGGTTCTATGGCTACACCTTC
TRBJ2-1	NA	TRBV10-3	TRBD2	CATFRTSGKKNEQFF	TGTGCCACGTTTCGGACTAGCGGAAAAAAGAATGAGCAGTTCTTC
TRBJ1-3	NA	TRBV28	TRBD1	CASSDGTGLRNTIYF	TGTGCCAGCAGTGATGGGACAGGGCTTAGAAACACCATATATTTT
TRBJ1-2	NA	TRBV7-2	NA	CASSSPGLFGGYTF	TGTGCCAGCAGCTCCCCGGGACTTTTTGGAGGCTACACCTTC
TRBJ1-6	NA	TRBV2	NA	CASSEYGSSNSPLHF	TGTGCCAGCAGTGAATATGGCTCTAGTAATTCACCCCTCCACTTT
TRBJ1-6	NA	TRBV3-1/TRBV3-2	NA	CASSQDNFSLHF	TGTGCCAGCAGCCAAGACAATTTCAGCCTCCACTTT
TRBJ2-7	NA	TRBV5-6	TRBD2	CASSYELAGGPYEQYF	TGTGCCAGCAGCTATGAACTAGCGGGAGGGCCCTACGAGCAGTACTTC
TRBJ1-1	NA	TRBV10-3	NA	CAISESNRLNTEAFF	TGTGCCATCAGTGAGTCGAACAGGTTGAACACTGAAGCTTTCTTT
TRBJ1-1	NA	TRBV12-3/TRBV12-4	TRBD1	CASSFSGGGEAFF	TGTGCCAGCAGTTTTTCAGGGGGTGGTGAAGCTTTCTTT
TRBJ2-1	NA	TRBV2	TRBD2	CASNGGEGLGEQFF	TGTGCCAGCAACGGGGGGGAGGGCCTGGGTGAGCAGTTCTTC
TRBJ2-2	NA	TRBV7-3	TRBD2	CASASGGVNTGELFF	TGTGCCAGCGCCTCCGGGGGGGTGAACACCGGGGAGCTGTTTTTT
TRBJ2-1	NA	TRBV11-2	TRBD1	CASSLWTGSSYNEQFF	TGTGCCAGCAGCCTATGGACAGGTTCCTCCTACAATGAGCAGTTCTTC
TRBJ2-7	once	TRBV6-2/TRBV6-3	NA	CASSYSFFRVSYEQYF	TGTGCCAGCAGTTATAGTTTTTTTCGCGTCTCCTACGAGCAGTACTTC
TRBJ1-1	NA	TRBV19	NA	CASSQGIRAMNTEAFF	TGTGCCAGTAGTCAAGGGATCAGGGCCATGAACACTGAAGCTTTCTTT
TRBJ2-7	NA	TRBV27	NA	CASSLEFRATRGYEQYF	TGTGCCAGCAGTTTGGAATTCCGGGCTACGCGGGGCTACGAGCAGTACTTC